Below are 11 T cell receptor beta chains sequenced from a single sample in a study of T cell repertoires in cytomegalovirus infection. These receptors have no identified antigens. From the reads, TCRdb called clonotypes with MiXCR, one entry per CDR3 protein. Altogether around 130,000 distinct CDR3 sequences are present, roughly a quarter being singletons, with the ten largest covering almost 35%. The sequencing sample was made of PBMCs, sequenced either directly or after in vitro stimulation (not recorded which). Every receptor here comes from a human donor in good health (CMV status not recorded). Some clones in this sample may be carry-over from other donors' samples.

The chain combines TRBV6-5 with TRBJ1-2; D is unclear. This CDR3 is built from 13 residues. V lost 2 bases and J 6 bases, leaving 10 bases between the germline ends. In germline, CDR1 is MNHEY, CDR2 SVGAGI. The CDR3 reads CASSYGWTNGYTF. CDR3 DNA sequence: TGTGCCAGCAGTTACGGATGGACGAATGGCTACACCTTC.

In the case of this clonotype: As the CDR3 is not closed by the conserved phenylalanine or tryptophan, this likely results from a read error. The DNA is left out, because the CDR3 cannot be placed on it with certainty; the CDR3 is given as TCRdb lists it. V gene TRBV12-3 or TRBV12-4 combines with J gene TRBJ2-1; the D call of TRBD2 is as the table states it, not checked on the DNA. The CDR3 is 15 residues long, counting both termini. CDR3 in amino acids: CASISPVAGVDEPFC.

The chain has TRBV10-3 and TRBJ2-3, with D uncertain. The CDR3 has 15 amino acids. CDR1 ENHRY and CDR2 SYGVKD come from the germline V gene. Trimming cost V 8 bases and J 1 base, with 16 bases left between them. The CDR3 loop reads CAILHRADGTDTQYF. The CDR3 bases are TGTGCCATCCTTCACCGGGCCGATGGCACAGATACGCAGTATTTT.

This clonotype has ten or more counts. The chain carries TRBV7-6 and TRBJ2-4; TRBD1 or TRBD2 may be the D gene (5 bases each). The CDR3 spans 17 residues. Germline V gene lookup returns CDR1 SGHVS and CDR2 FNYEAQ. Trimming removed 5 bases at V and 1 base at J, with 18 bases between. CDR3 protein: CASSEIRSGLAKNIQYF. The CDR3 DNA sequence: TGTGCCAGCAGCGAGATTAGGTCGGGGCTGGCCAAAAACATTCAGTACTTC.

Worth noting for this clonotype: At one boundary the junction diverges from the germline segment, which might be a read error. The CDR3 DNA follows: TGTGCCACCAGCAGAGGGCCAACCCGCAGGGGGACCTATGGCTTCACCTTC. Its translation is CATSRGPTRRGTYGFTF. The chain uses TRBV15 and TRBJ1-2, with 7 bases that match TRBD1. The germline V gene has CDR1 LNHNV and CDR2 YYDKDF (reference sequence). This CDR3 spans 17 amino acids.

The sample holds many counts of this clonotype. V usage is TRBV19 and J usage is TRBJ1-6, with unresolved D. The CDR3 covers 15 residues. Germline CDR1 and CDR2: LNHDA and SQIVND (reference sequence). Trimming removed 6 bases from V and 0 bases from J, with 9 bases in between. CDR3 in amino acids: CASSEVSSYNSPLHF. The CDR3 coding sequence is TGTGCCAGTAGCGAGGTTTCCTCCTATAATTCACCCCTCCACTTT.

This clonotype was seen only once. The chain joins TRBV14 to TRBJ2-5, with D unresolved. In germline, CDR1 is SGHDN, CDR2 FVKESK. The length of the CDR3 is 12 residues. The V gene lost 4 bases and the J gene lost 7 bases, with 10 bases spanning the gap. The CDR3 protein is CASSPSPWTQYF. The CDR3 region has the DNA TGTGCCAGCAGCCCCTCCCCGTGGACCCAGTACTTC.

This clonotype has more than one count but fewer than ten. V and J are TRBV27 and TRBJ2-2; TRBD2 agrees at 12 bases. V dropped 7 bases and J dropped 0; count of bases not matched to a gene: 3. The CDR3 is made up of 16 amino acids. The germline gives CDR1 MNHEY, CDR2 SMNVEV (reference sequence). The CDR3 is CASNPSGRANTGELFF. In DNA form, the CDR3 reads TGTGCCAGCAATCCTAGCGGGAGGGCGAACACCGGGGAGCTGTTTTTT.

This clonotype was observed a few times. The CDR3 coding sequence is TGTGCCAGCAGCTTACCGACCGGGGGAACCGGGGAGCTGTTTTTT. Residues: CASSLPTGGTGELFF. This rearrangement joins TRBV7-9 to TRBJ2-2, with D possibly matching TRBD2 (6 bases). The length of the CDR3 is 15 residues. V lost 2 bases to trimming and J lost 5 bases, with 12 bases between them. Germline V gives CDR1 SEHNR, CDR2 FQNEAQ (reference sequence).

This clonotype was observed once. The CDR3 bases are TGCAGCGTTGCTACCGGGCTCTATGGCTACACCTTC. This gives the protein CSVATGLYGYTF. The rearrangement links TRBV29-1 to TRBJ1-2; the D is unclear. V was pared by 4 bases and J by 4 bases, with 10 bases between. CDR3 size: 12 residues. The germline V gene has CDR1 SQVTM and CDR2 ANQGSEA. Together with reference TRBV29-1 and TRBJ1-2, the CDR3 gives the full variable domain: SAVISQKPSRDICQRGTSLTIQCQVDSQVTMMFWYRQQPGQSLTLIATANQGSEATYESGFVIDKFPISRPNLTFSTLTVSNMSPEDSSIYLCSVATGLYGYTFGSGTRLTVV.

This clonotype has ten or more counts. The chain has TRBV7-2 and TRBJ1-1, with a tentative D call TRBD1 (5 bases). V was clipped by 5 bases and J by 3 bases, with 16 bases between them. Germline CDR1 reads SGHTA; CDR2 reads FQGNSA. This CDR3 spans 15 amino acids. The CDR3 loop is CASSPGTLRHTEAFF. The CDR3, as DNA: TGTGCCAGCAGCCCAGGGACCCTCAGACACACTGAAGCTTTCTTT.